This T cell receptor beta chain was sequenced during a study of blood T cell repertoires in COVID-19 (dated by TCRdb to 2019 to 2021). Context from the whole study: Samples from collaborators originated in the United States, Italy and Spain and spanned both the acute and convalescent phases of COVID-19. The prospective study material was composed of cDNA or gDNA derived from T cells, B-cell-depleted T cells, or PBMCs. Deeply sampled blood TCRbeta repertoires from subjects exposed to, actively infected with, or recovered from COVID-19 were included in the dataset. The repertoires were made available in a free public database intended to serve as a resource for research on the immune response to SARS-CoV-2. The samples were drawn from the first 160 participants of the ongoing ImmuneRACE study and from some 1,300 subjects provided by 6 global collaborators. Nearly every sample came with metadata listing a de-identified subject ID, COVID-19 status, age in years and sex. Where HLA class I and class II types were available, the types were taken from metadata supplied by the sample provider, not from assay-based typing.

Overall results and qualifications from the work: How much clinical and demographic metadata was included differed by source and by participant, and the metadata was provided uncurated.

The CDR3 runs 13 residues from the cysteine to the phenylalanine. Only the CDR3 part of the read is kept: 39 bases, read in frame from the first base. The CDR1 and CDR2 encoded by the germline V gene (reference sequence) are GTSNPN and SVGIG. V and J are truncated by 1 base and 7 bases respectively, leaving an intervening sequence of 13 bases. A remark on this clone: Its antigen remains unidentified. No base quality values were provided; no much bigger clone lies one nucleotide off.

The immunoSEQ Assay, a bias-controlled multiplex PCR, was used to amplify TCRbeta CDR3 regions from genomic DNA. The original methods were these. Nucleated cell counts per sample were estimated from amplification of reference gene primers within the assay. To quantify the absolute abundance of each unique TCRbeta CDR3 rearrangement, sequence reads were collapsed and filtered. For each sample, productive Simpson clonality was calculated as the square root of Simpson's diversity index over productive rearrangements. The table comes from immuneACCESS by way of TCRdb, which keeps in-frame sequences with V and J called. Part of the clones is missing from these tables; in studies checked, under half for an unresolved V gene and the rest for unknown reasons. V, J and clone size derive from that table, while D and trimming were established from the DNA sequence. Recorded for this sample are 300,000 to 350,000 clones; roughly 86% of them occurred a single time. Roughly a tenth of the sample rests with the top ten.

In the prospective study, participants were about 18 to 100 years old, resided in around 25 geographic areas of the United States, and were enrolled through a virtual design. Cohort assignment in the prospective study relied on participant-reported clinical history from a screening survey and a study questionnaire. Recovered participants in ImmuneRACE Cohort 3 were defined as having two consecutive negative NP/OP PCR tests, clearance from a healthcare professional, or resolution of symptoms. In the prospective study, mobile phlebotomists collected whole blood, serum and a nasopharyngeal or oropharyngeal swab from each participant. Over a roughly 2-month period, participants in the prospective study had the option of providing additional blood draws and questionnaires. Before DNA extraction, blood samples from the prospective study were shipped at room temperature or frozen.

This sequence was found in a woman in her twenties or thirties who had recovered from COVID-19. The sequenced sample consisted of PBMCs or T cells enriched from blood (not recorded which). This chain is built from TRBV30 and TRBJ2-5; the best D guess is TRBD2, with 5 bases matching. The bases read TGTGCCTGGAGTGGAGTAGTCCGGGGGACCCAGTACTTC. It translates to CAWSGVVRGTQYF.